A selection of T cell receptor beta chains follows, all from one sample in a study of cytomegalovirus exposure and HLA in healthy donors. The data were produced by immunoSEQ multiplex PCR, yet TCRdb's version contains in-frame clones alone and is incomplete. There are about 210,000 clones in the sample; around 78% occur only once, and approximately 0.49% lies in the top ten. Sequencing was carried out using PBMCs. The receptor source for this set is a boy younger than 18 in good health and CMV-seronegative. Each CDR3 is given without its conserved first and last residue. The D gene is left open where the match is weak.

v_gene: TRBV19; d_gene: TRBD2; CDR3aa: ASTSGSWYNEQF
v_gene: TRBV5-6; d_gene: TRBD1; CDR3aa: ASSSTTGGGGYGYT
v_gene: TRBV5-1; d_gene: TRBD1; CDR3aa: ASSLVETGGREQY
v_gene: TRBV29-1; d_gene: NA; CDR3aa: SVREGGRNYGYT
v_gene: TRBV19; d_gene: TRBD1; CDR3aa: ASSTTTGSTDTQY
v_gene: TRBV29-1; d_gene: TRBD1; CDR3aa: SVVPGQGYTEAF
v_gene: TRBV13; d_gene: TRBD2; CDR3aa: ASSLGLAGGHEQF
v_gene: TRBV2; d_gene: NA; CDR3aa: ASRRPGAQPQH
v_gene: TRBV4-1; d_gene: NA; CDR3aa: ASSLTGHTNQPQH
v_gene: TRBV5-1; d_gene: TRBD1; CDR3aa: ASSLVQGGEKLF
v_gene: TRBV2; d_gene: TRBD1; CDR3aa: ASGRQGAGEAF
v_gene: TRBV19; d_gene: TRBD2; CDR3aa: ASSGLAGWYTYNEQF
v_gene: TRBV6-5; d_gene: NA; CDR3aa: ASSRVSKAGNTIY
v_gene: TRBV29-1; d_gene: TRBD1; CDR3aa: SLATGDYGYT
v_gene: TRBV29-1; d_gene: TRBD1; CDR3aa: SVEGQGDNEQF
v_gene: TRBV10-3; d_gene: NA; CDR3aa: AAHHDGQPYEQY
v_gene: TRBV5-1; d_gene: NA; CDR3aa: ASSLYGRGGASGNTIY
v_gene: TRBV5-1; d_gene: TRBD1; CDR3aa: ASSLGTGNTEAF
v_gene: TRBV30; d_gene: NA; CDR3aa: AWSSALRGGYT
v_gene: TRBV25-1; d_gene: TRBD1; CDR3aa: ASSEAGQGNSPLH
v_gene: TRBV11-2; d_gene: NA; CDR3aa: ASSVDSNYGYT
v_gene: TRBV5-4; d_gene: NA; CDR3aa: ASSWGVGASTDTQY
v_gene: TRBV9; d_gene: NA; CDR3aa: ASSGRQILSYNEQF
v_gene: TRBV9; d_gene: TRBD2; CDR3aa: ASSVGSGVKQY
v_gene: TRBV30; d_gene: NA; CDR3aa: AWSVHENTIY
v_gene: TRBV19; d_gene: NA; CDR3aa: ASSISRQVVTEAF
v_gene: TRBV9; d_gene: NA; CDR3aa: ASSPTTGTEAF
v_gene: TRBV27; d_gene: NA; CDR3aa: ASSLDRGNTIY
v_gene: TRBV9; d_gene: TRBD1; CDR3aa: ASSVQGDSYEQY